This is a list of T cell receptor beta chains from one sample in a study of human T cells and chemical hapten exposure. TCRdb called the RACE reads again in MiXCR, with one record for every CDR3 protein. Seen here are 55,000 to 85,000 distinct CDR3 sequences, 9.8% observed once, and the top ten hold 3.3%. The sample here was whole blood, taken in connection with sensitization to the hapten diphenylcyclopropenone (DPC). These TCRs come from a woman between 40 and 55 years old with alopecia areata. Some clones in this sample may be carry-over from other donors' samples. The CDR3 runs from the conserved cysteine through the conserved F or W. A D gene is named only where the DNA matches it firmly. A clone size is listed for some rows: how often the clone was seen (once, few, many), or a class if it is expanded.

j_gene: TRBJ1-5; v_gene: TRBV20-1; d_gene: NA; abundance: few; CDR3aa: CSARGRGVLNQPQHF; CDR3nt: TGCAGTGCTAGAGGCAGGGGAGTATTAAATCAGCCCCAGCATTTT
j_gene: TRBJ2-3; v_gene: TRBV7-6; d_gene: NA; abundance: many; CDR3aa: CASSLGGGADTQYF; CDR3nt: TGTGCCAGCAGCTTAGGGGGAGGTGCAGATACGCAGTATTTT
j_gene: TRBJ1-2; v_gene: TRBV5-6; d_gene: NA; abundance: NA; CDR3aa: CASSPDSGVGIYGYTF; CDR3nt: TGTGCCAGCAGCCCCGATTCCGGAGTGGGCATCTATGGCTACACCTTC
j_gene: TRBJ2-1; v_gene: TRBV4-3; d_gene: NA; abundance: many; CDR3aa: CARTPTLRMNEQFF; CDR3nt: TGCGCCCGAACACCGACCCTAAGGATGAATGAGCAGTTCTTC
j_gene: TRBJ2-5; v_gene: TRBV5-6; d_gene: TRBD1; abundance: NA; CDR3aa: CASSWPGQMQETQYF; CDR3nt: TGTGCCAGCAGCTGGCCGGGACAGATGCAAGAGACCCAGTACTTC
j_gene: TRBJ1-1; v_gene: TRBV27; d_gene: NA; abundance: NA; CDR3aa: CASSFSAFF; CDR3nt: TGTGCCAGCAGTTTCTCGGCTTTCTTT
j_gene: TRBJ2-1; v_gene: TRBV5-6; d_gene: TRBD1; abundance: NA; CDR3aa: CASSWDSPGEQFF; CDR3nt: TGTGCCAGCAGCTGGGACAGCCCCGGTGAGCAGTTCTTC
j_gene: TRBJ2-5; v_gene: TRBV7-9; d_gene: NA; abundance: NA; CDR3aa: CASSLLPIPAQGETQYF; CDR3nt: TGTGCCAGCAGCTTACTCCCCATTCCCGCCCAAGGAGAGACCCAGTACTTC
j_gene: TRBJ2-5; v_gene: TRBV7-2; d_gene: NA; abundance: few; CDR3aa: CASSMDLSAGTQYF; CDR3nt: TGTGCCAGCAGCATGGACCTTTCAGCAGGGACCCAGTACTTC
j_gene: TRBJ1-4; v_gene: TRBV4-3; d_gene: NA; abundance: many; CDR3aa: CASSQDTRRGEKLFF; CDR3nt: TGCGCCAGCAGCCAAGATACAAGGAGGGGGGAAAAACTGTTTTTT
j_gene: TRBJ1-5; v_gene: TRBV20-1; d_gene: TRBD1; abundance: NA; CDR3aa: CSAPGTGPHQPQHF; CDR3nt: TGCAGTGCTCCCGGGACAGGCCCCCATCAGCCCCAGCATTTT
j_gene: TRBJ2-3; v_gene: TRBV12-3/TRBV12-4; d_gene: TRBD1; abundance: NA; CDR3aa: CASSTGTGGKYF; CDR3nt: TGTGCCAGCAGCACCGGGACAGGGGGAAAGTATTTT
j_gene: TRBJ1-1; v_gene: TRBV29-1; d_gene: NA; abundance: few; CDR3aa: CSVGPPGGTEAFF; CDR3nt: TGCAGCGTGGGGCCTCCTGGTGGGACTGAAGCTTTCTTT
j_gene: TRBJ1-1; v_gene: TRBV18; d_gene: NA; abundance: many; CDR3aa: CASSPSDGTEAFF; CDR3nt: TGTGCCAGCTCCCCCTCCGACGGCACTGAAGCTTTCTTT
j_gene: TRBJ2-6; v_gene: TRBV7-2; d_gene: TRBD1; abundance: NA; CDR3aa: CASSSRSAGQGASGANVLTF; CDR3nt: TGTGCCAGCAGCTCCAGATCGGCAGGACAGGGTGCCTCTGGGGCCAACGTCCTGACTTTC
j_gene: TRBJ2-5; v_gene: TRBV29-1; d_gene: NA; abundance: many; CDR3aa: CSVADGEAGGEETQYF; CDR3nt: TGCAGCGTTGCCGACGGGGAAGCCGGTGGTGAAGAGACCCAGTACTTC
j_gene: TRBJ2-7; v_gene: TRBV6-2/TRBV6-3; d_gene: TRBD1; abundance: NA; CDR3aa: CASSYHPGQGATGEQYF; CDR3nt: TGTGCCAGCAGTTATCACCCGGGACAGGGGGCTACCGGGGAGCAGTACTTC